The entry that follows covers one T cell receptor (beta chain) sequence. The antigen remains unidentified. The sample originates from a study of T cell repertoires in cytomegalovirus infection. Broader study findings: What dominated the ex vivo response were HLA-C-restricted CMV-specific TCR beta clonotypes.

TCRdb redid the calling of the reads with MiXCR, one entry per CDR3 protein. The sample includes nearly 550,000 distinct CDR3 sequences, about 15% of them seen just once. Germline CDR1 and CDR2: SGHNT and YYREEE (reference sequence). The CDR3 sequence is 14 residues long. Trimming pared 7 bases from V and 0 bases from J, leaving 10 bases between. This TCR came from a human donor in good health (CMV status not recorded). Some clones in this sample may be carry-over from other donors' samples. The V gene is TRBV5-4, the J gene TRBJ2-2; perhaps TRBD1 as D (6 bases). Sequences were obtained from CD8+ T cells from PBMCs. This CDR3 is CASGNRANTGELFF. In DNA, the CDR3 is TGTGCCAGCGGCAACAGGGCGAACACCGGGGAGCTGTTTTTT.